These 27 T cell receptor beta chains share one sample of origin, sequenced in a study of T-cell reconstitution after alpha-beta-depleted transplantation in children. Unique molecular identifiers featured in how the TCRbeta library was prepared. TCRdb analysed the PCR reads with MiXCR anew, one entry per CDR3 protein. Here the sample spans under 300,000 distinct CDR3 sequences, around 10% being singletons. The sample was peripheral blood, taken 180 days after TCRalphabeta/CD19-depleted stem cell transplant. The receptors come from a male patient aged 2 to 9 who had a stem cell transplant for chronic granulomatous disease, so the T cells may come from the graft donor.

This clonotype was seen ten or more times. The V call is TRBV7-2, the J call TRBJ2-1; D possibly uses TRBD1 or TRBD2 (6 bases each). The CDR3 loop spans 16 amino acids. Trimming left V 2 bases short and J 6 bases short, with 17 bases between. Per the germline V gene, CDR1 is SGHTA and CDR2 is FQGNSA. The CDR3 loop reads CASSLWGDKSANEQFF. The CDR3 DNA reads TGTGCCAGCAGCTTATGGGGGGACAAGTCAGCCAATGAGCAGTTCTTC.

This clonotype was seen many times. The chain combines TRBV20-1 with TRBJ2-7; possible D gene TRBD1, 6 bases. Trimming left V 7 bases short and J 2 bases short, with 12 bases between. In germline, CDR1 is DFQATT, CDR2 SNEGSKA (reference sequence). The CDR3 extends over 12 amino acids. CDR3 nucleotides: TGCAGTGTTATCAGGGGTGCCTACGAGCAGTACTTC. This gives the protein CSVIRGAYEQYF.

In its sample, this clonotype was seen many times. This sequence joins TRBV5-6 and TRBJ2-3; D is ambiguous. The V end was cut by 3 bases, the J end by 6 bases, with 8 bases between. Germline CDR1 SGHDT, CDR2 YYEEEE. The CDR3 has 12 residues. CDR3 protein: CASSSPPDTQYF. CDR3 coding DNA: TGTGCCAGCAGCTCCCCCCCCGATACGCAGTATTTT. Using reference TRBV5-6 and TRBJ2-3 for the parts outside the CDR3, the full variable domain is DAGVTQSPTHLIKTRGQQVTLRCSPKSGHDTVSWYQQALGQGPQFIFQYYEEEERQRGNFPDRFSGHQFPNYSSELNVNALLLGDSALYLCASSSPPDTQYFGPGTRLTVL.

The V and J genes are TRBV12-3 or TRBV12-4 and TRBJ1-2, with unresolved D. The CDR3 spans 16 residues. V dropped 5 bases and J dropped 0 bases, with 16 bases sitting between them. The CDR3 protein is CASSLPSGMSNYGYTF. The DNA of the CDR3 is TGTGCCAGCAGTCTCCCGTCTGGCATGTCTAACTATGGCTACACCTTC.

This clonotype showed up many times. The CDR3 spells CASRFTGPDTQYF. DNA for the CDR3: TGTGCCAGCAGATTCACAGGCCCAGATACGCAGTATTTT. V gene TRBV2 combines with J gene TRBJ2-3; maybe TRBD1 (5 bases). Looked up from germline, CDR1 is SNHLY and CDR2 is FYNNEI. V lost 6 bases to trimming and J lost 4 bases, with 11 bases between them. The CDR3 is made up of 13 amino acids.

Many counts were recorded for this clonotype. This sequence joins TRBV5-1 and TRBJ2-1, with 8 bases fitting TRBD1. CDR3 length: 15 residues. Germline V CDR1 and CDR2: SGHRS, YFSETQ. V shed 0 bases and J 6 bases; nucleotides not matched to a gene: 5. The CDR3 DNA is TGCGCCAGCAGCTTGGTGCAGGGGGCGGGCAATGAGCAGTTCTTC. Translating it yields CASSLVQGAGNEQFF.

This clonotype turned up a few times. The rearrangement links TRBV6-5 to TRBJ2-7, with D perhaps matching TRBD1 (6 bases). Germline-derived CDR1 and CDR2 are MNHEY and SVGAGI. The CDR3 covers 15 residues. Trimming removed 0 bases at V and 2 bases at J, with 11 bases between. The CDR3 sequence is CASSYSNQGPYEQYF. Written as DNA, the CDR3 is TGTGCCAGCAGTTACTCGAATCAGGGGCCCTACGAGCAGTACTTC.

This clonotype was found many times. The genes are TRBV7-8 and TRBJ2-2; a weak D match, TRBD2 (6 bases). The CDR3 sequence is 17 residues long. The germline V gene encodes CDR1 SGHVS and CDR2 FQNEAQ. Trimming cost V 3 bases and J 3 bases, with 17 bases left between them. In DNA, the CDR3 is TGTGCCAGCAGCTTTTTCGTTCTAGGCGGGGACACCGGGGAGCTGTTTTTT. It specifies CASSFFVLGGDTGELFF.

A word on this clonotype: Just one base apart from a much larger clone, this may be a read error. The J gene is TRBJ2-2, the V gene TRBV7-9, with D uncertain. CDR1 is SEHNR and CDR2 is FQNEAQ in the germline V gene (reference sequence). The length of the CDR3 is 16 residues. The CDR3 DNA reads as TGTCCCAGCAGCCCCACCGCCCAAACGAACACCGGGGAGCTGTTTTTT. As protein: CPSSPTAQTNTGELFF.

This clonotype was observed at least ten times. The chain recombines TRBV12-3 or TRBV12-4 with TRBJ1-2; a possible D gene is TRBD1 (6 bases). The CDR3 runs to 14 residues. V lost 6 bases and J lost 6, with 17 bases in between. This chain's CDR3 is CASSPPGGANGYTF. DNA for the CDR3: TGTGCCAGCAGCCCGCCGGGGGGGGCCAATGGCTACACCTTC.

This clonotype has at least ten counts. This rearrangement joins TRBV12-3 or TRBV12-4 to TRBJ1-6, with no clear D. The V end was cut by 6 bases, the J end by 6 bases, with 12 bases between. The CDR3 runs 14 residues. CDR3 sequence: CASSRRGANSPLHF. The CDR3 region has the DNA TGTGCCAGCAGCCGACGGGGAGCTAATTCACCCCTCCACTTT.

This clonotype was observed many times. This chain links TRBV7-8 with TRBJ2-3, with TRBD2 identical over 11 bases. Losses at the gene ends were 4 bases for V and 8 bases for J; bases not matched to a gene: 2. The CDR3 sequence is 13 residues long. Germline CDR1 and CDR2: SGHVS and FQNEAQ. The CDR3 coding sequence is TGTGCCAGCAGCTCGCTAGCGGGGGGTACGCAGTATTTT. Amino acid sequence: CASSSLAGGTQYF.

This clonotype was detected many times. DNA of the CDR3: TGTGCCAGCAGTTTAGCGATTTCAGCGAACACCGGGGAGCTGTTTTTT. This translates into CASSLAISANTGELFF. V usage is TRBV12-3 or TRBV12-4 and J usage is TRBJ2-2; D is undetermined. Trimming took 0 bases from V and 0 from J, leaving 8 bases between them. This CDR3 region has 16 residues.

This clonotype appeared a few times. V is TRBV7-9 and J is TRBJ1-6, with D possibly being TRBD1 (5 bases). V lost 10 bases to trimming and J lost 8 bases, with 15 bases between them. The CDR3 spans 13 residues. The germline V gene encodes CDR1 SEHNR and CDR2 FQNEAQ (reference sequence). The DNA for the CDR3 is TGTGCCACCCCAGTGCGGGGCGATTCACCCCTCCACTTT. Translating it yields CATPVRGDSPLHF.

This clonotype was seen at least ten times. The V and J genes are TRBV20-1 and TRBJ2-1; no clear D. V was trimmed by 5 bases and J by 8 bases, leaving 19 bases between them. Germline values: CDR1 DFQATT, CDR2 SNEGSKA (reference sequence). The CDR3 spans 14 residues. The CDR3 loop is CSARGPRIDYEQFF. The CDR3 region has the DNA TGCAGTGCTCGAGGCCCGAGGATAGATTATGAGCAGTTCTTC.

There are many counts of this clonotype. The rearrangement links TRBV6-2 or TRBV6-3 to TRBJ2-7; D is possibly TRBD2 (6 bases). Germline V gives CDR1 MNHEY, CDR2 SVGEGT. The CDR3 runs to 13 residues. V was shortened by 5 bases and J by 4 bases, with 12 bases between the two germline ends. In nucleotides, the CDR3 is TGTGCCAGCAGTCAACCGGGGGTTTACGAGCAGTACTTC. It translates to CASSQPGVYEQYF.

This clonotype was detected ten times or more. The V and J genes are TRBV3-1 and TRBJ2-3; D is possibly TRBD2 (5 bases). Germline CDR1 reads LGHDT; CDR2 reads YNNKEL (reference sequence). V shed 0 bases and J shed 4 bases, with 8 bases lying between them. This CDR3 comprises 14 residues. The CDR3 protein is CASSQEGGADTQYF. As DNA, the CDR3 is TGTGCCAGCAGCCAAGAAGGAGGCGCAGATACGCAGTATTTT.

This clonotype was picked up many times. V and J are TRBV10-3 and TRBJ2-7; D might be TRBD1 (6 bases). Germline lookup yields CDR1 ENHRY and CDR2 SYGVKD. The ends were cut back, 10 bases at V and 9 bases at J, with 28 bases in the middle. CDR3 size: 15 residues. The CDR3 loop is CASLLRDTTPHVQYF. The CDR3 region has the DNA TGTGCCAGCCTGCTCCGGGACACAACCCCGCATGTGCAGTACTTC.

The table lists this clonotype with many counts. This sequence joins TRBV3-1 and TRBJ2-2, with TRBD1 matching over 10 bases. Unmatched junction bases numbered 11, after V lost 2 bases and J lost 5 bases. There are 18 residues in the CDR3. Germline V gene sequence: CDR1 LGHDT, CDR2 YNNKEL (reference sequence). The CDR3 DNA reads as TGTGCCAGCAGCCAAACTATCGACAGGGGGCGAATTACCGGGGAGCTGTTTTTT. Amino acids: CASSQTIDRGRITGELFF.

This clonotype was found many times. The chain joins TRBV7-2 to TRBJ2-1, with D perhaps matching TRBD1 or TRBD2 (5 bases each). V lost 5 bases, J lost 7 bases, and 18 bases lay in between. CDR3 size: 15 residues. Looked up from germline, CDR1 is SGHTA and CDR2 is FQGNSA. CDR3 residues: CASSPQEGSRNEQFF. The CDR3 nucleotides read TGTGCCAGCAGCCCACAAGAGGGGTCGCGGAATGAGCAGTTCTTC.

In this sample, this clonotype turned up many times. This rearrangement joins TRBV29-1 to TRBJ1-2; a weak D match, TRBD1 (5 bases). The CDR3 is made up of 13 amino acids. Trimming took off 3 bases at V and 5 bases at J, with 13 bases between the two ends. Germline CDR1 reads SQVTM; CDR2 reads ANQGSEA. The CDR3 here is CSVDGDSKYGYTF. Here the CDR3 DNA reads TGCAGCGTTGATGGGGACTCAAAGTATGGCTACACCTTC.

This clonotype appeared many times. The chain carries TRBV7-3 and TRBJ2-1; tentatively, D is TRBD1 or TRBD2 (5 bases each). The CDR3 consists of 14 residues. The V end was cut by 2 bases, the J end by 3 bases, with 8 bases between. Per the germline V gene, CDR1 is SGHTA and CDR2 is FQGTGA. The CDR3 loop reads CASSLGGNYNEQFF. CDR3 in DNA: TGTGCCAGCAGCTTAGGGGGAAACTACAATGAGCAGTTCTTC.

This clonotype was recorded many times. This chain joins TRBV25-1 and TRBJ2-5; D gene ambiguous. V shed 2 bases and J shed 5 bases, with 0 bases lying between them. The CDR3 consists of 10 residues. Germline V CDR1 and CDR2: MGHDK, SYGVNS. Written as DNA, the CDR3 is TGTGCCAGCAGTGAAGAGACCCAGTACTTC. Translating gives CASSEETQYF.

This clonotype was picked up many times. CDR3 residues: CASSLLNLGNQPQHF. The CDR3 bases are TGTGCCAGCAGCTTATTGAACTTAGGGAATCAGCCCCAGCATTTT. The chain combines TRBV7-8 with TRBJ1-5; no reliable D call. Germline values: CDR1 SGHVS, CDR2 FQNEAQ. This CDR3 contains 15 residues. Trimming stripped 2 bases from V and 4 bases from J, with 12 bases between.

This clonotype showed up many times. This chain links TRBV12-3 or TRBV12-4 with TRBJ2-6; unclear D gene. The germline V and J ends were trimmed by 7 bases and 2 bases, with 12 bases remaining between them. The CDR3 consists of 15 residues. The CDR3 loop reads CASTQGVPGANVLTF. The CDR3 bases are TGTGCCAGCACTCAAGGCGTTCCTGGGGCCAACGTCCTGACTTTC.

This clonotype was picked up many times. The V call is TRBV7-6, the J call TRBJ2-7, with D tentatively TRBD1 (6 bases). With 4 bases removed from V and 3 bases from J, the gap between germline ends came to 13 bases. CDR1 SGHVS and CDR2 FNYEAQ come from the germline V gene. This CDR3 spans 14 amino acids. The CDR3 sequence: CASSSYTGNYEQYF. In nucleotides, the CDR3 is TGTGCCAGCAGCTCATATACAGGGAACTACGAGCAGTACTTC.

This clonotype occurred many times. The V gene is TRBV9, the J gene TRBJ2-2; 12 bases line up with TRBD2. The CDR3 has 15 residues. Germline V lookup: CDR1 SGDLS, CDR2 YYNGEE. Unmatched junction bases numbered 2, after V lost 2 bases and J lost 6 bases. CDR3: CASSVTSGSPGELFF. CDR3 in DNA: TGTGCCAGCAGCGTGACTAGCGGGAGTCCCGGGGAGCTGTTTTTT.